The sequence of this T cell receptor beta chain was determined in a study of blood T cell repertoires in COVID-19. Study details: T cells, B-cell-depleted T cells, or PBMCs supplied cDNA or gDNA.

Some clones are missing from TCRdb's copy, which holds only in-frame ones; the method was immunoSEQ multiplex PCR. The data contain approximately 170,000 clones, 86% of them singletons. The clonotype was recovered from a woman in her sixties or seventies with acute or convalescent COVID-19. Source material: peripheral blood.

CDR3 protein: CASSGTGGGYGYTF. In DNA form, the CDR3 reads TGTGCCAGCAGCGGGACAGGGGGTGGCTATGGCTACACCTTC. The chain uses TRBV2 and TRBJ1-2, with TRBD1 matching 11 bases. CDR3 length: 14 residues. Germline lookup yields CDR1 SNHLY and CDR2 FYNNEI. The J segment lost 4 bases and the V segment lost 6 bases, leaving 4 bases of the junction unmatched.